These 28 T cell receptor beta chains were all obtained from the same sample, sequenced in a study of T cell responses to AZD1222 COVID-19 vaccine. TCRdb's copy holds only in-frame clones and misses some; the assay was immunoSEQ multiplex PCR. The sample consists of 150,000 or so clones, roughly 89% of them appearing once. Sequencing used peripheral blood, obtained on day 0 of AZD1222 vaccination. The receptors come from an adult in good health.

The V gene is TRBV4-2, the J gene TRBJ1-3; perhaps TRBD1 as D (5 bases). Trimming removed 1 base from V and 7 bases from J, with 8 bases in between. The CDR3 length is 13 residues. Germline CDR1 and CDR2: LGHNA and YNFKEQ. The CDR3 coding sequence is TGTGCCAGCAGCCAAGCAGGGCTCAACACCATATATTTT. It encodes CASSQAGLNTIYF.

The chain has TRBV7-9 and TRBJ2-1; D is ambiguous. This CDR3 spans 12 amino acids. Trimming stripped 5 bases from V and 7 bases from J, with 9 bases between. Germline loops: CDR1 SEHNR, CDR2 FQNEAQ (reference sequence). The CDR3 loop reads CASSPDGNEQFF. CDR3 bases: TGTGCCAGCAGCCCCGACGGTAATGAGCAGTTCTTC.

V is TRBV27 and J is TRBJ1-5, with D possibly TRBD1 on 5 matching bases. From germline, CDR1 is MNHEY and CDR2 SMNVEV (reference sequence). Trimming took 6 bases from V and 1 from J, leaving 22 bases between them. The CDR3 length is 18 residues. The CDR3 sequence: CASSPTGGKVFSNQPQHF. In DNA form, the CDR3 reads TGTGCCAGCAGCCCGACGGGGGGGAAAGTTTTCAGCAATCAGCCCCAGCATTTT.

This sequence joins TRBV15 and TRBJ2-7, with unresolved D. The CDR3 totals 14 residues. Trimming shortened V by 0 bases and J by 6 bases, and 12 bases separated the two germline ends. Germline CDR1 and CDR2: LNHNV and YYDKDF (reference sequence). For the CDR3, the DNA is TGTGCCACCAGCAGAGATCTGTCTACGATCGAGCAGTACTTC. Amino acid sequence: CATSRDLSTIEQYF.

CDR3 nucleotide sequence: TGTGCCAGCAGCCTAGGTGGGCTGAGGTACACTGAAGCTTTCTTT. This gives the protein CASSLGGLRYTEAFF. The chain employs TRBV16 and TRBJ1-1; the D is unclear. V dropped 4 bases and J dropped 3 bases, with 15 bases sitting between them. This CDR3 contains 15 residues. Looked up from germline, CDR1 is KGHSY and CDR2 is FQNENV.

CDR3 sequence (DNA): TGTGCCAGCAGCTTCTCAGGGACCACAGATACGCAGTATTTT. The encoded protein is CASSFSGTTDTQYF. The chain combines TRBV7-3 with TRBJ2-3; D may match TRBD1 or TRBD2 (5 bases each). The CDR3 runs 14 residues. Per the germline V gene, CDR1 is SGHTA and CDR2 is FQGTGA. V was pared by 3 bases and J by 2 bases, with 9 bases between. Full variable domain (outside the CDR3, taken from reference TRBV7-3 and TRBJ2-3): GAGVSQTPSNKVTEKGKYVELRCDPISGHTALYWYRQSLGQGPEFLIYFQGTGAADDSGLPNDRFFAVRPEGSVSTLKIQRTERGDSAVYLCASSFSGTTDTQYFGPGTRLTVL.

This CDR3 is CAWSPPLAGGYTGELFF. The CDR3 nucleotides are TGTGCCTGGAGTCCTCCCTTAGCGGGAGGGTACACCGGGGAGCTGTTTTTT. The V call is TRBV30, the J call TRBJ2-2; 11 bases are a match to TRBD2. Germline loops: CDR1 GTSNPN, CDR2 SVGIG (reference sequence). J lost 3 bases, V lost 2 bases, and 8 bases had no gene match. The CDR3 totals 17 residues.

The genes are TRBV12-5 and TRBJ1-2, with D hard to call. CDR1 is LGHNT, CDR2 FRNRAP, per germline. The CDR3 has 13 amino acids. V dropped 6 bases and J dropped 2 bases, with 10 bases sitting between them. This CDR3 is CASGKDWNYGYTF. In DNA form, the CDR3 reads TGTGCTAGTGGAAAGGACTGGAACTATGGCTACACCTTC. Filled out from reference TRBV12-5 and TRBJ1-2, the complete variable domain reads DARVTQTPRHKVTEMGQEVTMRCQPILGHNTVFWYRQTMMQGLELLAYFRNRAPLDDSGMPKDRFSAEMPDATLATLKIQPSEPRDSAVYFCASGKDWNYGYTFGSGTRLTVV.

This clone was found once. The J gene is TRBJ2-5, the V gene TRBV2; 10 nucleotides line up with TRBD1. The ends lost 7 bases at V and 3 bases at J; junction bases unmatched: 17. This CDR3 region has 18 residues. Germline V gene lookup returns CDR1 SNHLY and CDR2 FYNNEI. This CDR3 is CASIEEGQGTYTEETQYF. The CDR3, as DNA: TGTGCCAGCATCGAGGAGGGACAGGGGACCTACACTGAAGAGACCCAGTACTTC. The full variable domain, completed using reference TRBV2 and TRBJ2-5, is EPEVTQTPSHQVTQMGQEVILRCVPISNHLYFYWYRQILGQKVEFLVSFYNNEISEKSEIFDDQFSVERPDGSNFTLKIRSTKLEDSAMYFCASIEEGQGTYTEETQYFGPGTRLLVL.

This chain links TRBV7-3 with TRBJ2-2, with TRBD2 identical over 13 bases. This CDR3 is built from 17 residues. CDR1 is SGHTA, CDR2 FQGTGA, per germline. With 5 bases clipped from V and 1 base from J, the junction kept 4 bases outside the gene matches. Written as DNA, the CDR3 is TGTGCCAGCAGCCTGGGACTAGCGGGAATGAACACCGGGGAGCTGTTTTTT. Amino acids: CASSLGLAGMNTGELFF.

The rearrangement uses TRBV3-1 (or the pseudogene TRBV3-2) and TRBJ2-3, with D unresolved. The length of the CDR3 is 17 residues. Per the germline V gene, CDR1 is LGHDT and CDR2 is YNNKEL (reference sequence). Trimming cost V 1 base and J 6 bases, with 20 bases left between them. The CDR3 DNA sequence: TGTGCCAGCAGCCAAGTTCCTTCACGATGGAATCGGGATACGCAGTATTTT. Protein: CASSQVPSRWNRDTQYF.

The CDR3 DNA reads TGTGCCGGAGACACAGGAGAGAACACTGAAGCTTTCTTT. This encodes CAGDTGENTEAFF. V and J are TRBV6-6 and TRBJ1-1, with TRBD1 as a possible D gene (5 bases). Trimming left V 11 bases short and J 1 base short, with 14 bases between. Germline CDR1 MNHNY, CDR2 SVGAGI (reference sequence). The CDR3 has 13 amino acids.

The V call is TRBV9, the J call TRBJ2-3; D might be TRBD2 (6 bases). Germline V gene lookup returns CDR1 SGDLS and CDR2 YYNGEE. V was pared by 4 bases and J by 0 bases, with 15 bases between. This CDR3 region has 16 residues. The CDR3 coding sequence is TGTGCCAGCAGCCTCCATAGCGGTTTCAGCACAGATACGCAGTATTTT. This translates into CASSLHSGFSTDTQYF.

The chain has TRBV6-1 and TRBJ1-3, with 9 bases matching TRBD1. The ends lost 3 bases at V and 4 bases at J; junction bases unmatched: 4. The CDR3 runs 15 residues. Germline values: CDR1 MNHNS, CDR2 SASEGT. The CDR3 loop is CASSDAQGAGNTIYF. Written as DNA, the CDR3 is TGTGCCAGCAGTGATGCACAGGGGGCCGGAAACACCATATATTTT.

The rearrangement joins TRBV19 to TRBJ2-2; D is possibly TRBD2 (5 bases). V was trimmed by 1 base and J by 9 bases, leaving 15 bases between them. Germline V gene data show CDR1 as LNHDA and CDR2 as SQIVND (reference sequence). There are 15 residues in the CDR3. CDR3 protein: CASSIGLAGNRELFF. CDR3 in DNA: TGTGCCAGTAGTATAGGGCTAGCCGGTAACCGGGAGCTGTTTTTT.

The CDR3 coding sequence is TGCGCCAGCAGCCCCGAGCGGGACGGGCGGAACATTCAGTACTTC. This sequence encodes CASSPERDGRNIQYF. This rearrangement joins TRBV4-1 to TRBJ2-4, with 7 bases lining up with TRBD2. This CDR3 has 15 residues. Unmatched junction bases numbered 10, after V lost 4 bases and J lost 7 bases. The V gene's germline CDR1 is MGHRA and CDR2 YSYEKL.

The table lists this clone with a few counts. Other DNA sequences of this sample code for an identical CDR3. The genes are TRBV5-6 and TRBJ1-4; D is unclear. V dropped 1 base and J dropped 0 bases, with 4 bases sitting between them. From germline, CDR1 is SGHDT and CDR2 YYEEEE. CDR3 length: 14 amino acids. The CDR3 loop is CASSLIATNEKLFF. CDR3 DNA sequence: TGTGCCAGCAGCTTGATAGCAACTAATGAAAAACTGTTTTTT.

The V gene is TRBV19, the J gene TRBJ1-2; TRBD1 agrees at 7 bases. In germline, CDR1 is LNHDA, CDR2 SQIVND (reference sequence). The CDR3 is made up of 12 amino acids. The V gene end was trimmed by 9 bases and the J gene end by 3 bases; junction bases not matched to a gene: 4. This chain's CDR3 is CASRQGHYGYTF. For the CDR3, the DNA is TGTGCCAGCCGACAGGGCCACTATGGCTACACCTTC.

V gene TRBV13 combines with J gene TRBJ2-7, with 7 bases identical to TRBD1. Per germline, CDR1 PRHDT and CDR2 FYEKMQ (reference sequence). With 3 bases clipped from V and 5 bases from J, the junction kept 7 bases outside the gene matches. The CDR3 sequence is 14 residues long. The CDR3 protein is CASSFWDSPDEQYF. The CDR3 DNA follows: TGTGCCAGCAGCTTTTGGGACAGTCCCGACGAGCAGTACTTC. The full variable domain, its missing parts supplied by reference TRBV13 and TRBJ2-7, is AAGVIQSPRHLIKEKRETATLKCYPIPRHDTVYWYQQGPGQDPQFLISFYEKMQSDKGSIPDRFSAQQFSDYHSELNMSSLELGDSALYFCASSFWDSPDEQYFGPGTRLTVT.

The CDR3: CASTDRAGGNTIYF. For the CDR3, the DNA is TGTGCCAGTACCGACAGGGCAGGTGGAAACACCATATATTTT. The rearrangement joins TRBV19 to TRBJ1-3, with 7 positions matching TRBD1. The V gene end was trimmed by 7 bases and the J gene end by 3 bases; junction bases not matched to a gene: 6. The length of the CDR3 is 14 residues. Looked up from germline, CDR1 is LNHDA and CDR2 is SQIVND (reference sequence).

The chain couples TRBV5-1 to TRBJ2-2; no reliable D call. The germline CDR1 and CDR2 sequences are SGHRS and YFSETQ. V dropped 3 bases and J dropped 4 bases, with 7 bases sitting between them. The CDR3 totals 13 residues. CDR3 in amino acids: CASSWWGTGELFF. CDR3 nucleotide sequence: TGCGCCAGCAGCTGGTGGGGCACCGGGGAGCTGTTTTTT.

This clone has more than one count but fewer than ten. The rearrangement links TRBV2 to TRBJ2-7; 12 positions agree with TRBD1. The CDR3 length is 15 residues. Per the germline V gene, CDR1 is SNHLY and CDR2 is FYNNEI. V trimming: 6 bases; J trimming: 5 bases; junction bases outside the gene matches: 8. The CDR3 DNA is TGTGCCAGCAGGGCTGTTGGGACAGGGGGCCACGAGCAGTACTTC. It codes for CASRAVGTGGHEQYF.

The chain has TRBV28 and TRBJ2-3, with TRBD2 matching over 13 bases. The CDR3 is 18 residues long. With V trimmed by 4 bases and J by 1 base, 8 bases remained unmatched. Germline V lookup: CDR1 MDHEN, CDR2 SYDVKM. CDR3 DNA sequence: TGTGCCAGCAGTTATGGACTAGCGGGAGTGGTGGGCACAGATACGCAGTATTTT. Encoded protein: CASSYGLAGVVGTDTQYF.

V is TRBV18 and J is TRBJ2-1; 9 bases map to TRBD1. The germline V gene encodes CDR1 KGHSH and CDR2 LQKENI. V lost 1 base and J lost 8; bases outside the gene matches: 3. This CDR3 contains 14 residues. CDR3 amino acids: CASSPRTGEDEQFF. The CDR3 DNA follows: TGTGCCAGCTCACCACGGACAGGGGAGGATGAGCAGTTCTTC.

The chain employs TRBV18 and TRBJ1-6; D uncertain. The CDR3 is made up of 13 amino acids. Trimming took 0 bases from V and 9 from J, leaving 6 bases between them. Germline values: CDR1 KGHSH, CDR2 LQKENI. CDR3 sequence: CASSPPVGSPLHF. Written as DNA, the CDR3 is TGTGCCAGCTCACCACCTGTTGGTTCACCCCTCCACTTT.

The count of this clone is one. The chain links TRBV11-3 to TRBJ2-3; no firm D call. Germline V lookup: CDR1 SGHNT, CDR2 YENEEA. The ends were cut back, 5 bases at V and 8 bases at J, with 14 bases in the middle. The CDR3 consists of 13 residues. The CDR3 region is CASSDRKTFTQYF. CDR3 DNA: TGTGCCAGCAGCGACCGCAAGACGTTTACGCAGTATTTT.

The rearrangement links TRBV27 to TRBJ1-5; weak D call: TRBD1 (6 bases). Trimming left V 2 bases short and J 1 base short, with 15 bases between. This CDR3 region has 17 residues. The germline V gene encodes CDR1 MNHEY and CDR2 SMNVEV (reference sequence). CDR3 sequence reads: CASSLTRGGQSNQPQHF. CDR3 nucleotides: TGTGCCAGCAGTTTAACCCGGGGGGGGCAGAGCAATCAGCCCCAGCATTTT.

This sequence joins TRBV19 and TRBJ1-5; perhaps TRBD1 as D (6 bases). This CDR3 is built from 14 residues. Germline CDR1 reads LNHDA; CDR2 reads SQIVND (reference sequence). Trimming shortened V by 4 bases and J by 4 bases, and 11 bases separated the two germline ends. The CDR3 DNA reads as TGTGCCAGTAGTACGATTCAGGGGAATCAGCCCCAGCATTTT. Amino acid sequence: CASSTIQGNQPQHF.